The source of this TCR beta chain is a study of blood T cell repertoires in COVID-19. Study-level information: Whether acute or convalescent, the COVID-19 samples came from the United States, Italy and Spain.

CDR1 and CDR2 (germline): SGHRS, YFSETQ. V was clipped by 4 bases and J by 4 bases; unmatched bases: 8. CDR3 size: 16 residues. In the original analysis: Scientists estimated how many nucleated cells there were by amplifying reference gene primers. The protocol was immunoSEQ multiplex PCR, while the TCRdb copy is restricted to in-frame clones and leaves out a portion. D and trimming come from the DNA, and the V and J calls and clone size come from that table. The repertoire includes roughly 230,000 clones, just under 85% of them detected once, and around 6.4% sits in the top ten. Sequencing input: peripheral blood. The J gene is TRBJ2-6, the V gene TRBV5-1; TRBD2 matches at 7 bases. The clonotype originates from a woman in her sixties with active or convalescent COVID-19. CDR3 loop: CASSRDAGEGANVLTF. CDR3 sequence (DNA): TGCGCCAGCAGCCGGGACGCGGGGGAAGGGGCCAACGTCCTGACTTTC.